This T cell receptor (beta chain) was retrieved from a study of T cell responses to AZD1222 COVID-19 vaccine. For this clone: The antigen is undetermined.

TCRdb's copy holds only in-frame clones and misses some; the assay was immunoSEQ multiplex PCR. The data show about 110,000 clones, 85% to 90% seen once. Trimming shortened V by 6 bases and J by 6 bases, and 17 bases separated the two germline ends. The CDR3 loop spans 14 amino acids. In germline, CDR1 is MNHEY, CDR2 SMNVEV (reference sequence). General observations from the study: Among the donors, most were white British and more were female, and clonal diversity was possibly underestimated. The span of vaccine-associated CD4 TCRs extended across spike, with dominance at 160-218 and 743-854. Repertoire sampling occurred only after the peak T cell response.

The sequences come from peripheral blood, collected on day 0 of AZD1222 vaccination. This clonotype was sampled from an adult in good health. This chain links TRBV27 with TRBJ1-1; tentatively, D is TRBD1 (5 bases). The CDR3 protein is CASRGGGGDSEAFF. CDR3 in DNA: TGTGCCAGCAGGGGGGGAGGAGGTGATTCTGAAGCTTTCTTT.